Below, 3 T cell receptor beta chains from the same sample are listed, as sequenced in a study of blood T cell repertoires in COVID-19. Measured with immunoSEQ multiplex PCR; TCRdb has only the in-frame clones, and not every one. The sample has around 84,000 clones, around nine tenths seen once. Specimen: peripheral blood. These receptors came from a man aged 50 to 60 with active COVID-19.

CDR3 region: CASSRQGTLNTEAFF. CDR3 nucleotide sequence: TGCGCCAGCAGCAGACAGGGGACCCTGAACACTGAAGCTTTCTTT. V usage is TRBV5-1 and J usage is TRBJ1-1; 8 bases map to TRBD1. Trimming removed 4 bases from V and 0 bases from J; junction bases left unmatched: 5. The CDR3 totals 15 residues. Germline V gene data show CDR1 as SGHRS and CDR2 as YFSETQ.

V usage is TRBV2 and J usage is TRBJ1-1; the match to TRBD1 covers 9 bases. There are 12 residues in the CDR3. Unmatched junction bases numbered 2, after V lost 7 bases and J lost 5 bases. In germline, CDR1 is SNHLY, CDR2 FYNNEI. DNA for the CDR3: TGTGCCAGCACCGGACAGGGGACTGAAGCTTTCTTT. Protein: CASTGQGTEAFF.

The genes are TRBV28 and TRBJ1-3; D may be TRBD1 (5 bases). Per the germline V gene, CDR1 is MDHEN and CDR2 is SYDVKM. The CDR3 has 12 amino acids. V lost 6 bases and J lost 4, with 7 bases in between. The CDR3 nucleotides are TGTGCCAGCAGGGACAACGGAAACACCATATATTTT. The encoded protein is CASRDNGNTIYF.